A single sample is the source of the 3 T cell receptor beta chains below, sequenced in a study of cytomegalovirus exposure and HLA in healthy donors. Sequencing used immunoSEQ multiplex PCR; TCRdb keeps in-frame clones, though not all of them. The profile covers 200,000 or so clones, with roughly 80% appearing a single time and around 7% taken by the ten largest. Input material: PBMCs. The source of these receptors is a young man in good health and CMV-seropositive.

The CDR3 loop reads CASSVGTEEMELFF. In DNA form, the CDR3 reads TGTGCCAGCAGCGTAGGGACGGAGGAAATGGAGCTGTTTTTT. This sequence joins TRBV9 and TRBJ1-4, with a possible D match to TRBD2 (5 bases). TRBJ2-2 explains the end of the DNA better; the J call may be wrong. The CDR3 extends over 14 amino acids. Germline CDR1 SGDLS, CDR2 YYNGEE.

For the CDR3, the DNA is TGTGCCAGCAGTTTAGCGGGGGCTGGCAATCAGCCCCAGCATTTT. Protein product: CASSLAGAGNQPQHF. The genes are TRBV28 and TRBJ1-5, with D perhaps matching TRBD1 (6 bases). Per the germline V gene, CDR1 is MDHEN and CDR2 is SYDVKM. The V end lost 2 bases, the J end lost 2 bases, and 10 bases lay between the germline ends. CDR3 size: 15 residues. Variable domain in full (rest from reference TRBV28 and TRBJ1-5): DVKVTQSSRYLVKRTGEKVFLECVQDMDHENMFWYRQDPGLGLRLIYFSYDVKMKEKGDIPEGYSVSREKKERFSLILESASTNQTSMYLCASSLAGAGNQPQHFGDGTRLSIL.

This clone was seen only a few times. The rearrangement uses TRBV28 and TRBJ2-2; the D gene is possibly TRBD2 (6 bases). The V gene lost 3 bases and the J gene lost 3 bases, with 8 bases spanning the gap. Germline CDR1 is MDHEN and CDR2 is SYDVKM. The CDR3 runs to 14 residues. Written as DNA, the CDR3 is TGTGCCAGCAGTTTGGGAGGTTACACCGGGGAGCTGTTTTTT. This gives the protein CASSLGGYTGELFF.